The entry that follows covers one TCR beta chain sequence. The entry originates in a study of blood T cell repertoires in COVID-19. At the level of the study: Researchers got acute and convalescent COVID-19 samples from the United States, Italy and Spain. The analysed material was cDNA or gDNA that came from T cells, B-cell-depleted T cells, or PBMCs.

CDR1 is MNHNS and CDR2 is SASEGT in the germline V gene. The V gene end was trimmed by 4 bases and the J gene end by 4 bases; junction bases not matched to a gene: 9. The CDR3 spans 16 residues. In the source study's methods: Reference gene primer amplification in the assay estimated nucleated cell counts. This table comes from immunoSEQ multiplex PCR, and its TCRdb copy is limited to in-frame clones, with some not included. For V, J and clone size, that table is used; D and trimming come from the DNA. Found here are about 190,000 clones, about four fifths of them singletons; the top ten hold approximately 5.1%.

Material for sequencing was peripheral blood. The chain recombines TRBV6-1 with TRBJ1-5, with 8 bases matching TRBD1. This clonotype was obtained from a woman between 70 and 85 years old with active or convalescent COVID-19. The CDR3 DNA reads as TGTGCCAGCAGTGGGAGACAGGGGCGAAGGAATCAGCCCCAGCATTTT. Translated, it gives CASSGRQGRRNQPQHF.